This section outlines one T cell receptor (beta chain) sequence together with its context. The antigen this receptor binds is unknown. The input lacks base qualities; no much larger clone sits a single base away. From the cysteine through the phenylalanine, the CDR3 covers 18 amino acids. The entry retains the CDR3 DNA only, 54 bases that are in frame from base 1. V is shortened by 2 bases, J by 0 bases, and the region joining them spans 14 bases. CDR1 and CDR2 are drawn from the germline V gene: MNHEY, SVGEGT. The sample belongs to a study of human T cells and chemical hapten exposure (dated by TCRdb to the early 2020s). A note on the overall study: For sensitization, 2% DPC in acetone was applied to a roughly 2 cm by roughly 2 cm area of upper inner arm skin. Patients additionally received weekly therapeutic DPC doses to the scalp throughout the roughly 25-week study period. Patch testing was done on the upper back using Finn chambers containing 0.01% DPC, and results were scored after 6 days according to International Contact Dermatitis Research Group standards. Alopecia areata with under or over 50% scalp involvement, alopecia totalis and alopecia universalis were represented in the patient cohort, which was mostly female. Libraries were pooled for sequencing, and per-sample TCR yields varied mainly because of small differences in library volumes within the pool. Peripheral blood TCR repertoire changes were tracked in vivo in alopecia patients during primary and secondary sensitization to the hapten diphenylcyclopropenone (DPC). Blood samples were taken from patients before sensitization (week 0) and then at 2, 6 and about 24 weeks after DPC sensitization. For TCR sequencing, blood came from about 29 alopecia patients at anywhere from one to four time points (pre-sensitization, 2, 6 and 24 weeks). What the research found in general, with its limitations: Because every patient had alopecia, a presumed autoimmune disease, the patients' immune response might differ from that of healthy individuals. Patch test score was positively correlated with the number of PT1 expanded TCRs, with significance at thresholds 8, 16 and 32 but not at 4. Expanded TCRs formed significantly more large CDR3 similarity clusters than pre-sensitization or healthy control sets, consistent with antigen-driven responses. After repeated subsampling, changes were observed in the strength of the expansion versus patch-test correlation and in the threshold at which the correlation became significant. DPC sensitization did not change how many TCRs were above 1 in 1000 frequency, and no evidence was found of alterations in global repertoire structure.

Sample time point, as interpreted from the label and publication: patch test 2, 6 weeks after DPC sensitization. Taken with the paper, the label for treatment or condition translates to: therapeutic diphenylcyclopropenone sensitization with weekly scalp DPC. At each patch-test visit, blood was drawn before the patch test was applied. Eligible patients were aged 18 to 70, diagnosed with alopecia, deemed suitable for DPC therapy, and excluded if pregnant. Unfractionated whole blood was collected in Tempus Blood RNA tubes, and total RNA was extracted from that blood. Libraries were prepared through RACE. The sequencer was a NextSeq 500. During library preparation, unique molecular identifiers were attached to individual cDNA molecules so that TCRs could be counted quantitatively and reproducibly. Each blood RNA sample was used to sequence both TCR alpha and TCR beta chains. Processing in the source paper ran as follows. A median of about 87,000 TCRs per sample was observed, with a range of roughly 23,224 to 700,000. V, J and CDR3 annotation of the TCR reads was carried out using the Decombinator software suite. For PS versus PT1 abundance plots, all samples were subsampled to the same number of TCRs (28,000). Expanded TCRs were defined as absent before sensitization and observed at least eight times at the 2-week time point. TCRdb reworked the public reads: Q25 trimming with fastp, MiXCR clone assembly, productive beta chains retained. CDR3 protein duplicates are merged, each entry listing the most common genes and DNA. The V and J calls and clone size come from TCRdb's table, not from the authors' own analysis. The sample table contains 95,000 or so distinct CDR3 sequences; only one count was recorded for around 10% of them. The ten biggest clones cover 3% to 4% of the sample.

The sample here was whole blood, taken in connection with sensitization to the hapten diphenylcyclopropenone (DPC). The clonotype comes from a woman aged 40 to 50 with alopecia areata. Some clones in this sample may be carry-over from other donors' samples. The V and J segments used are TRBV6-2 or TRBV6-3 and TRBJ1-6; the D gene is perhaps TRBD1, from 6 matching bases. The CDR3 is CASSYRRTASSYNSPLHF. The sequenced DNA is TGTGCCAGCAGTTACCGGCGGACAGCCAGCTCCTATAATTCACCCCTCCACTTT.